This T cell receptor (beta chain) was retrieved from a study of T-cell memory formation after mild COVID-19. TCRdb ran MiXCR on the 5' RACE reads and lists one entry per CDR3 protein. Among about 160,000 distinct CDR3 sequences listed, roughly 31% were seen once. General study results and limits: Clones shrinking between day 15 and 85 showed a balanced CD4/CD8 split, and those that grew later tilted toward CD4+.

There are 12 residues in the CDR3. Germline CDR1 is KGHDR and CDR2 is SFDVKD. With 3 bases removed from V and 12 bases from J, the gap between germline ends came to 8 bases. This clonotype has only one observation. Its target is unknown. The chain couples TRBV24-1 to TRBJ2-6; D gene uncertain. Sequences were obtained from PBMCs or a T cell subset sorted from them (not recorded which). This clonotype originated in an adult woman who had mild COVID-19 (a few samples of this study predate the infection). Cell type and time point are not known. CDR3 in amino acids: CATSDVVGVLTF. The CDR3 region has the DNA TGTGCCACCAGTGATGTGGTTGGCGTCCTGACTTTC.